The clone carrying this TCR beta chain was counted ten times or more. The sample comes from a study of T-cell reconstitution after alpha-beta-depleted transplantation in children. Using unique molecular identifiers, the investigators prepared the TCRbeta library. TCRdb itself ran the PCR reads through MiXCR, one entry per CDR3 protein. This sample carries about 72,000 distinct CDR3 sequences, just under 7.5% of them seen once, and the ten largest clones take 2% to 3%. This TCR was recovered from a human donor who donated a stem cell graft to a child with acute lymphoblastic leukemia. This sample comprised PBMCs from the stem cell graft donor, obtained from the stem cell graft.

In DNA form, the CDR3 reads TGTGCCAGCAGCGGGGGAGGAGATACGCAGTATTTT. Protein: CASSGGGDTQYF. V usage is TRBV6-2 or TRBV6-3 and J usage is TRBJ2-3, with TRBD2 as a possible D gene (6 bases). Trimming stripped 6 bases from V and 5 bases from J, with 9 bases between. Germline CDR1 and CDR2: MNHEY and SVGEGT. The CDR3 totals 12 residues.